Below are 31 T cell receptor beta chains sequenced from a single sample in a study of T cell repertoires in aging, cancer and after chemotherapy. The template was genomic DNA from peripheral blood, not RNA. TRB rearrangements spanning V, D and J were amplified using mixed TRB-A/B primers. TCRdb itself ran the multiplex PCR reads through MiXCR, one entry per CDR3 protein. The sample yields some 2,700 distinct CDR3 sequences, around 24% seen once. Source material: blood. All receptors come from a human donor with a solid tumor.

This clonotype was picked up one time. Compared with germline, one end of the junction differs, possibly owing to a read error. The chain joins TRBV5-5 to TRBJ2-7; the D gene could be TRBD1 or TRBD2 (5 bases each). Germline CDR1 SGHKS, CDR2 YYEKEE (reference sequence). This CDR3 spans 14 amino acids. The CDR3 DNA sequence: TGCGCCAGCAGCTTGGGGGACGGAGACTACGAGCAGTACTTC. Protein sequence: CASSLGDGDYEQYF. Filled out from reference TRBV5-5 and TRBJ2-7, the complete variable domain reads DAGVTQSPTHLIKTRGQQVTLRCSPISGHKSVSWYQQVLGQGPQFIFQYYEKEERGRGNFPDRFSARQFPNYSSELNVNALLLGDSALYLCASSLGDGDYEQYFGPGTRLTVT.

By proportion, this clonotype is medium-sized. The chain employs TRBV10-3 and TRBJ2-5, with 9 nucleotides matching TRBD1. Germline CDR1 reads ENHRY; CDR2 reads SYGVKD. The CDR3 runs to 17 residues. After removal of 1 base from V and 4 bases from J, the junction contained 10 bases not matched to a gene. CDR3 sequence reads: CAISELGPGTGTETQYF. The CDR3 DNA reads TGTGCCATCAGTGAGTTGGGTCCCGGGACAGGGACAGAGACCCAGTACTTC.

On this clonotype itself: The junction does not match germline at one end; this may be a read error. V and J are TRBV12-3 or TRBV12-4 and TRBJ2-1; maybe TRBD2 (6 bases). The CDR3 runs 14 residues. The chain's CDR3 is CASTGEPWYNEHFF. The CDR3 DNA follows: TGTGCCAGCACGGGGGAACCCTGGTACAATGAGCATTTCTTT.

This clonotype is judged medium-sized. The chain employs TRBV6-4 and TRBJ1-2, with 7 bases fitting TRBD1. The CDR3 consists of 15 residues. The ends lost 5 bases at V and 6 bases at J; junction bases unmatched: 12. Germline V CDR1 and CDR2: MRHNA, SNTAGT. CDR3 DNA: TGTGCCAGCAGTACCTCGTCAGGGGGTATTAATGGCTACACCTTC. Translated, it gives CASSTSSGGINGYTF.

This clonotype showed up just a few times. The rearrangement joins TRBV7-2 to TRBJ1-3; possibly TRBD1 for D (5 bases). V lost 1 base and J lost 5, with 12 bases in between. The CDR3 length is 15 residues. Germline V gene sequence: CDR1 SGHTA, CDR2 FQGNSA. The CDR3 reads CASSLEGEARNTIYF. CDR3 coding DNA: TGTGCCAGCAGCTTAGAAGGGGAGGCGAGAAACACCATATATTTT.

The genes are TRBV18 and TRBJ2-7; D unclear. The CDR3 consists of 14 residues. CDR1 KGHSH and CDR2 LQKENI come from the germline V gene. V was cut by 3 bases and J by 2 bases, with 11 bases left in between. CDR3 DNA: TGTGCCAGCTCACCTGATCGAACGACCTACGAGCAGTACTTC. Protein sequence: CASSPDRTTYEQYF.

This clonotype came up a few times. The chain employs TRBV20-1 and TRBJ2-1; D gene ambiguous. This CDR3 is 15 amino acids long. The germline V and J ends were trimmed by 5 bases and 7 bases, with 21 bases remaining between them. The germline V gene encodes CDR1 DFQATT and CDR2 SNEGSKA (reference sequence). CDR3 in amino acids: CSAGPPALTRNEQFF. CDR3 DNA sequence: TGCAGTGCTGGGCCTCCTGCACTTACTCGGAATGAGCAGTTCTTC.

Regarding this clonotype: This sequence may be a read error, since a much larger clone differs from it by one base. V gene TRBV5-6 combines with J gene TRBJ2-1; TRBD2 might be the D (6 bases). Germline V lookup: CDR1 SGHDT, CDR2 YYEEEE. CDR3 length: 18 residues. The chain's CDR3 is CASSPRGFSGLTGNEQLF. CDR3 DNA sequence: TGTGCCAGCAGCCCGCGGGGATTCAGCGGATTAACGGGGAATGAGCAGTTATTC.

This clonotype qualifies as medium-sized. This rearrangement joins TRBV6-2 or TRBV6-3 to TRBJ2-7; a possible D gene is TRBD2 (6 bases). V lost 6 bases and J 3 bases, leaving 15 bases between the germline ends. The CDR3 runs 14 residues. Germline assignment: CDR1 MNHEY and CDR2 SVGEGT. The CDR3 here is CASSLGEVYYEQYF. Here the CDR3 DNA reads TGTGCCAGCAGCTTAGGGGAGGTTTACTACGAGCAGTACTTC.

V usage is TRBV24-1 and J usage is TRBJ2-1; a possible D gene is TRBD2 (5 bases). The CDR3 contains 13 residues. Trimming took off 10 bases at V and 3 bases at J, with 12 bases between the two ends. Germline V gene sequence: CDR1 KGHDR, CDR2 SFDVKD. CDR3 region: CATGSPLYNEQFF. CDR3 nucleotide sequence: TGTGCCACTGGGAGCCCGCTCTACAATGAGCAGTTCTTC.

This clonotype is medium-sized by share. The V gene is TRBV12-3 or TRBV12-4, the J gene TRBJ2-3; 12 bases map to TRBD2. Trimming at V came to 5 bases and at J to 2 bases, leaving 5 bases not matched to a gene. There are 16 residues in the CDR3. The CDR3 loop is CASSRRTSGITDTQYF. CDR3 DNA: TGTGCCAGCAGTCGAAGGACTAGCGGGATCACAGATACGCAGTATTTT.

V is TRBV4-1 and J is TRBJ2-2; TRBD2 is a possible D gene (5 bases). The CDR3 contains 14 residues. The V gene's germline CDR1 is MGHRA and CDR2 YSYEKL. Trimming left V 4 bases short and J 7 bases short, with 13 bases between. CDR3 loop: CASSPGLGGGELFF. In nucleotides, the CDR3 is TGCGCCAGCAGCCCAGGACTGGGTGGCGGGGAGCTGTTTTTT.

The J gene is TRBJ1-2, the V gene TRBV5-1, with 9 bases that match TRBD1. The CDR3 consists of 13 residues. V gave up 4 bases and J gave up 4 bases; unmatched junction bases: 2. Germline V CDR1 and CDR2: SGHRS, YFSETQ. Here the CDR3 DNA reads TGCGCCAGCAGCGGGACAGGGCTCTATGGCTACACCTTC. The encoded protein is CASSGTGLYGYTF.

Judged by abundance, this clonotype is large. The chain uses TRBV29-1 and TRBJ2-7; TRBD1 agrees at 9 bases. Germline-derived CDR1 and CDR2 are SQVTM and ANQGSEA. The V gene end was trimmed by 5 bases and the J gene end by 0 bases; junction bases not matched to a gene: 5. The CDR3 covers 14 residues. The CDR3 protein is CSVQTGGNSYEQYF. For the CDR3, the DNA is TGCAGCGTTCAGACAGGGGGGAACTCCTACGAGCAGTACTTC.

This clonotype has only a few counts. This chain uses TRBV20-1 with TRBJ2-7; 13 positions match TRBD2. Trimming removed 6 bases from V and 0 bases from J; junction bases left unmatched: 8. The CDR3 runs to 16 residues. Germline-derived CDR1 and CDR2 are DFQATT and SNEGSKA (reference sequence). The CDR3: CSARLAGGRNSYEQYF. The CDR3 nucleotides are TGCAGTGCAAGACTAGCGGGGGGCCGAAACTCCTACGAGCAGTACTTC.

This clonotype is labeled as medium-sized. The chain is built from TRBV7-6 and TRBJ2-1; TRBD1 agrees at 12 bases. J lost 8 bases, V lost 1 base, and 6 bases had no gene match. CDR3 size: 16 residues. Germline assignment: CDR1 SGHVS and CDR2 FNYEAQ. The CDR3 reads CASSLGAGQGAYEQFF. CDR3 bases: TGTGCCAGCAGCTTAGGGGCGGGACAGGGGGCCTATGAGCAGTTCTTC. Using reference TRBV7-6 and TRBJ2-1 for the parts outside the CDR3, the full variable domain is GAGVSQSPRYKVTKRGQDVALRCDPISGHVSLYWYRQALGQGPEFLTYFNYEAQQDKSGLPNDRFSAERPEGSISTLTIQRTEQRDSAMYRCASSLGAGQGAYEQFFGPGTRLTVL.

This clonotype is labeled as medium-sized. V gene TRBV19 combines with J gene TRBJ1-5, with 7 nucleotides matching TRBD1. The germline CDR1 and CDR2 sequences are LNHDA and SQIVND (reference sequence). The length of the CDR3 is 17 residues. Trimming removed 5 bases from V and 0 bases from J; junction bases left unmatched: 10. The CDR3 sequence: CASSPGRGLNSNQPQHF. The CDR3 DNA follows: TGTGCCAGTAGTCCGGGTAGGGGGCTTAATAGCAATCAGCCCCAGCATTTT.

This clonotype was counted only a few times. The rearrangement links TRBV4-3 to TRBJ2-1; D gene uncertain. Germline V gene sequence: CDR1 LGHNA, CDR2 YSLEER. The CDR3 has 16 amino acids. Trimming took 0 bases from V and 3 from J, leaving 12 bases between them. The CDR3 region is CASSQDHGTYYNEQFF. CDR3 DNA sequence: TGCGCCAGCAGCCAAGATCATGGAACTTACTACAATGAGCAGTTCTTC.

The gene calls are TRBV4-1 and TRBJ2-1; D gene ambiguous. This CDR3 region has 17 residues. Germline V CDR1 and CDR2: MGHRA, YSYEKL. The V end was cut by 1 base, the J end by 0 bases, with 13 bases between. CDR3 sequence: CASSQVPGVDSYNEQFF. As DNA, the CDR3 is TGCGCCAGCAGCCAAGTTCCCGGTGTGGACTCCTACAATGAGCAGTTCTTC.

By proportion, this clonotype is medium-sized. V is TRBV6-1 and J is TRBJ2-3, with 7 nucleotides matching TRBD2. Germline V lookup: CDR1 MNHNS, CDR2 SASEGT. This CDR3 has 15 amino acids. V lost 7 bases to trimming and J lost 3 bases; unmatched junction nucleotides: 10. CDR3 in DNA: TGTGCCAGCAATAACTTCGGGGGGTCGACAGATACGCAGTATTTT. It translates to CASNNFGGSTDTQYF.

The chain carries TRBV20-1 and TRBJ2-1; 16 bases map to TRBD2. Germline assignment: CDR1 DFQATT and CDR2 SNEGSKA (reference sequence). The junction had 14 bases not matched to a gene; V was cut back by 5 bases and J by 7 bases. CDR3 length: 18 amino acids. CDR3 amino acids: CSALVPLGTSGGGNEQFF. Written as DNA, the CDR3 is TGCAGTGCTCTCGTCCCTCTCGGGACTAGCGGGGGGGGGAATGAGCAGTTCTTC.

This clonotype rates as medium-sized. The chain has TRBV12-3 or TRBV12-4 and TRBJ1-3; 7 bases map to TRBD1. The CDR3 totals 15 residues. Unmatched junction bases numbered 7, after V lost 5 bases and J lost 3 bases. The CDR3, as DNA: TGTGCCAGCAGTCAAGAGGGACAGTATGGAAACACCATATATTTT. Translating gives CASSQEGQYGNTIYF.

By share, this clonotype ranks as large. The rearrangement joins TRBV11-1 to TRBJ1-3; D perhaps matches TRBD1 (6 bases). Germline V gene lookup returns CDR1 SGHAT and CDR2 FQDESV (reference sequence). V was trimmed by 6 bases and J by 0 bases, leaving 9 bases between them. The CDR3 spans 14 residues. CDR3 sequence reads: CASRSTGSGNTIYF. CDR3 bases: TGTGCCAGCAGATCGACAGGCTCTGGAAACACCATATATTTT.

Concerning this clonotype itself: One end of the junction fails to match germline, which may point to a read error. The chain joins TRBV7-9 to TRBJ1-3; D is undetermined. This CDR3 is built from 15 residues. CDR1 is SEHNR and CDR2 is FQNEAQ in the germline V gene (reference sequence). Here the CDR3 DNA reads TGTGCCAGCAGGCCTGGAAGCCTCTCTGGAAACACCATAAATTTT. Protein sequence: CASRPGSLSGNTINF.

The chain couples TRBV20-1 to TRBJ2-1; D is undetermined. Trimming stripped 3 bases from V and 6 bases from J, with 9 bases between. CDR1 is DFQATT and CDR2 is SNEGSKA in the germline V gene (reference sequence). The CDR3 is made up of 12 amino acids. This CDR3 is CSASLVLNEQFF. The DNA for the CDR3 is TGCAGTGCTAGTCTCGTTCTCAATGAGCAGTTCTTC.

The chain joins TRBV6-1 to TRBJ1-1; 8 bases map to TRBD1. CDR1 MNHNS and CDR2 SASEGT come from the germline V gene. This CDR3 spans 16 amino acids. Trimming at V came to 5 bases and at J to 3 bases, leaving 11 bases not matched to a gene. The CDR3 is CASSRDRKRGHTEAFF. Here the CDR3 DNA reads TGTGCCAGCAGTAGGGACAGGAAGCGGGGACACACTGAAGCTTTCTTT.

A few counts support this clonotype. Here the CDR3 reads CASRPQGVWGREGQPQHF. The CDR3 DNA reads as TGTGCCAGCAGACCCCAAGGGGTCTGGGGCAGGGAGGGTCAGCCCCAGCATTTT. This chain links TRBV6-1 with TRBJ1-5; the D gene is possibly TRBD1 (5 bases). V lost 6 bases, J lost 6 bases, and 27 bases lay in between. This CDR3 region has 18 residues. Germline V lookup: CDR1 MNHNS, CDR2 SASEGT.

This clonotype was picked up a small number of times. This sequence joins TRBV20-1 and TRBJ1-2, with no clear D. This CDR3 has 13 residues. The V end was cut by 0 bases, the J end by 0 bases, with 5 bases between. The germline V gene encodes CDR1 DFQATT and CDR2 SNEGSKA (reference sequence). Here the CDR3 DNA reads TGCAGTGCTAGAGACATATCTAACTATGGCTACACCTTC. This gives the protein CSARDISNYGYTF.

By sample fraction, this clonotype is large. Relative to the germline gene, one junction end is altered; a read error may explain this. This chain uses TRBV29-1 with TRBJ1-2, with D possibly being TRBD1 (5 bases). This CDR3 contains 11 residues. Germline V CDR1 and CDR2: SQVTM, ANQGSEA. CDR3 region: CSVEGADGYTF. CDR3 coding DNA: TGCAGCGTCGAAGGGGCGGATGGCTACACCTTC.

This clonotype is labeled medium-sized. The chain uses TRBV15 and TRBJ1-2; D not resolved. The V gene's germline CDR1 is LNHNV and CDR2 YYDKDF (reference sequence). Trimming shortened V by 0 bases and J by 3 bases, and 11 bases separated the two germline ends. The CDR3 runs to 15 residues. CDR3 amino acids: CATSRERRHDYGYTF. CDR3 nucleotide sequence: TGTGCCACCAGCAGAGAGCGGAGGCATGACTATGGCTACACCTTC.

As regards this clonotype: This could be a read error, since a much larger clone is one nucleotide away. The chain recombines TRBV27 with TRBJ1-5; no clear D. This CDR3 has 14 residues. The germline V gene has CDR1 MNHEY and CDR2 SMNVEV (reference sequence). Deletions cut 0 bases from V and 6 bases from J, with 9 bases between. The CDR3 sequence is CASSLSVGFQPQHF. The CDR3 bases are TGTGCCAGCAGTTTATCGGTCGGGTTTCAGCCCCAGCATTTT.